Following are 17 T cell receptor beta chains from one sample sequenced in a study of control samples from healthy donors and cancer patients. The data were produced by immunoSEQ multiplex PCR, yet TCRdb's version contains in-frame clones alone and is incomplete. The sample yields tens of thousands of clones, roughly 94% seen once. Sample: blood. The origin of the receptors is a man aged 55 to 70 in good health.

V gene TRBV28 combines with J gene TRBJ1-2; a weak D match, TRBD1 (6 bases). With 5 bases removed from V and 7 bases from J, the gap between germline ends came to 20 bases. Germline assignment: CDR1 MDHEN and CDR2 SYDVKM. The CDR3 is made up of 15 amino acids. Written as DNA, the CDR3 is TGTGCCAGCAGTCCCGTTAGCCAGGGGCTTGGTGGCTACACCTTC. It codes for CASSPVSQGLGGYTF.

The rearrangement joins TRBV3-1 (or the pseudogene TRBV3-2) to TRBJ2-7; D remains ambiguous. The CDR3 covers 13 residues. V lost 0 bases, J lost 3 bases, and 6 bases lay in between. CDR1 is LGHDT, CDR2 YNNKEL, per germline (reference sequence). CDR3 loop: CASSQDLYYEQYF. The CDR3 DNA reads TGTGCCAGCAGCCAAGACCTGTACTACGAGCAGTACTTC.

This clone is a singleton in its sample. The genes are TRBV30 and TRBJ2-7; 7 bases are a match to TRBD1. In germline, CDR1 is GTSNPN, CDR2 SVGIG (reference sequence). The CDR3 loop spans 13 amino acids. V shed 2 bases and J 3 bases; nucleotides not matched to a gene: 4. CDR3 sequence (DNA): TGTGCCTGGAGTCCGGGACAGAACTACGAGCAGTACTTC. Translating gives CAWSPGQNYEQYF.

J is TRBJ1-2 and V is TRBV5-1; D unresolved. Trimming removed 1 base at V and 0 bases at J, with 10 bases between. The length of the CDR3 is 15 residues. CDR1 is SGHRS and CDR2 is YFSETQ in the germline V gene. CDR3 residues: CASSLRQSANYGYTF. In DNA, the CDR3 is TGCGCCAGCAGCTTGAGGCAGTCGGCTAACTATGGCTACACCTTC. Based on the CDR3 plus reference TRBV5-1 and TRBJ1-2, the full variable domain is KAGVTQTPRYLIKTRGQQVTLSCSPISGHRSVSWYQQTPGQGLQFLFEYFSETQRNKGNFPGRFSGRQFSNSRSEMNVSTLELGDSALYLCASSLRQSANYGYTFGSGTRLTVV.

The CDR3 DNA follows: TGTGCCAGCAGGTCAGACAGGAACACTGAAGCTTTCTTT. Encoded protein: CASRSDRNTEAFF. The V gene is TRBV7-9, the J gene TRBJ1-1, with D maybe TRBD1 (5 bases). The CDR3 sequence is 13 residues long. Germline V CDR1 and CDR2: SEHNR, FQNEAQ (reference sequence). Trimming took off 6 bases at V and 1 base at J, with 9 bases between the two ends.

The J gene is TRBJ2-1, the V gene TRBV27, with a weak D call TRBD2 (5 bases). Per the germline V gene, CDR1 is MNHEY and CDR2 is SMNVEV (reference sequence). This CDR3 contains 16 residues. V was pared by 3 bases and J by 5 bases, with 17 bases between. The CDR3 here is CASSFLSDPGDNEQFF. The CDR3 DNA reads TGTGCCAGCAGTTTCCTTAGCGATCCAGGCGACAATGAGCAGTTCTTC.

The chain uses TRBV4-1 and TRBJ2-7; possibly TRBD2 for D (6 bases). CDR3 length: 15 amino acids. The V gene's germline CDR1 is MGHRA and CDR2 YSYEKL. Trimming removed 5 bases from V and 2 bases from J, with 16 bases in between. Here the CDR3 reads CASSATGTGPYEQYF. CDR3 DNA: TGCGCCAGCAGCGCTACCGGGACTGGACCCTACGAGCAGTACTTC.

This clone was recorded once. This rearrangement joins TRBV4-1 to TRBJ1-5, with D perhaps matching TRBD1 (6 bases). Trimming removed 2 bases at V and 5 bases at J, with 13 bases between. This CDR3 has 15 residues. Germline V gene sequence: CDR1 MGHRA, CDR2 YSYEKL. In nucleotides, the CDR3 is TGCGCCAGCAGCCAACAAAAACAGGGCGATCAGCCCCAGCATTTT. It specifies CASSQQKQGDQPQHF.

The CDR3 coding sequence is TGTGCCAGCAGCCAAATGGAGGCCTCCTACGAGCAGTACTTC. Protein product: CASSQMEASYEQYF. The rearrangement links TRBV14 to TRBJ2-7; D is possibly TRBD2 (5 bases). CDR1 and CDR2 (germline): SGHDN, FVKESK. CDR3 length: 14 residues. With 2 bases removed from V and 0 bases from J, the gap between germline ends came to 8 bases.

The chain employs TRBV28 and TRBJ2-1, with 7 bases identical to TRBD2. The V gene's germline CDR1 is MDHEN and CDR2 SYDVKM. V trimming: 5 bases; J trimming: 8 bases; junction bases outside the gene matches: 6. CDR3 length: 13 residues. The CDR3 DNA follows: TGTGCCAGCAGTCCGGGGAGGGAGGATGAGCAGTTCTTC. It is translated as CASSPGREDEQFF.

The chain has TRBV7-8 and TRBJ2-5; tentatively, D is TRBD1 (5 bases). V lost 5 bases, J lost 2 bases, and 18 bases lay in between. The CDR3 is 16 residues long. Germline lookup yields CDR1 SGHVS and CDR2 FQNEAQ. The CDR3 DNA reads TGTGCCAGCAGCCCCGGCGTCCTGACAGCACAAGAGACCCAGTACTTC. Its translation: CASSPGVLTAQETQYF.

The chain recombines TRBV29-1 with TRBJ2-5; TRBD1 agrees at 11 bases. Trimming at V came to 2 bases and at J to 4 bases, leaving 6 bases not matched to a gene. Per germline, CDR1 SQVTM and CDR2 ANQGSEA. The CDR3 consists of 15 residues. The CDR3 reads CSVERWTGGGETQYF. The CDR3 DNA reads as TGCAGCGTTGAACGCTGGACAGGGGGCGGAGAGACCCAGTACTTC.

V usage is TRBV5-1 and J usage is TRBJ2-1; 9 bases agree with TRBD2. The V gene's germline CDR1 is SGHRS and CDR2 YFSETQ. The CDR3 has 15 residues. V dropped 5 bases and J dropped 7; count of bases not matched to a gene: 10. The CDR3 region has the DNA TGCGCCAGCAGACGATCTAGCGGGATTGTGAATGAGCAGTTCTTC. This encodes CASRRSSGIVNEQFF.

The chain couples TRBV5-4 to TRBJ2-1, with 10 positions matching TRBD2. This CDR3 is built from 14 residues. The J segment lost 5 bases and the V segment lost 6 bases, leaving 5 bases of the junction unmatched. Germline V CDR1 and CDR2: SGHNT, YYREEE (reference sequence). CDR3 protein: CASTGLAANNEQFF. For the CDR3, the DNA is TGTGCCAGCACCGGACTAGCGGCTAACAATGAGCAGTTCTTC.

V and J are TRBV11-3 and TRBJ1-6; tentatively, D is TRBD1 (5 bases). The V end was cut by 1 base, the J end by 7 bases, with 11 bases between. Germline CDR1 SGHNT, CDR2 YENEEA. CDR3 length: 15 residues. DNA for the CDR3: TGTGCCAGCAGCTTAGTTGGGGGGACGAATTCACCCCTCCACTTT. Translating it yields CASSLVGGTNSPLHF.

The V call is TRBV28, the J call TRBJ1-6; no definite D call. V was shortened by 3 bases and J by 2 bases, with 8 bases between the two germline ends. Germline-derived CDR1 and CDR2 are MDHEN and SYDVKM. The CDR3 contains 15 residues. The CDR3 region is CASSLYQAYNSPLHF. The DNA of the CDR3 is TGTGCCAGCAGTTTGTACCAGGCCTATAATTCACCCCTCCACTTT. The full variable domain, with the rest looked up from reference TRBV28 and TRBJ1-6, is DVKVTQSSRYLVKRTGEKVFLECVQDMDHENMFWYRQDPGLGLRLIYFSYDVKMKEKGDIPEGYSVSREKKERFSLILESASTNQTSMYLCASSLYQAYNSPLHFGNGTRLTVT.

The J gene is TRBJ2-7, the V gene TRBV6-5; 9 nucleotides line up with TRBD2. The CDR3 contains 12 residues. Unmatched junction bases numbered 2, after V lost 6 bases and J lost 5 bases. Germline lookup yields CDR1 MNHEY and CDR2 SVGAGI. CDR3 nucleotides: TGTGCCAGCAGCGTAGCGGGAGACGAGCAGTACTTC. Its translation: CASSVAGDEQYF.